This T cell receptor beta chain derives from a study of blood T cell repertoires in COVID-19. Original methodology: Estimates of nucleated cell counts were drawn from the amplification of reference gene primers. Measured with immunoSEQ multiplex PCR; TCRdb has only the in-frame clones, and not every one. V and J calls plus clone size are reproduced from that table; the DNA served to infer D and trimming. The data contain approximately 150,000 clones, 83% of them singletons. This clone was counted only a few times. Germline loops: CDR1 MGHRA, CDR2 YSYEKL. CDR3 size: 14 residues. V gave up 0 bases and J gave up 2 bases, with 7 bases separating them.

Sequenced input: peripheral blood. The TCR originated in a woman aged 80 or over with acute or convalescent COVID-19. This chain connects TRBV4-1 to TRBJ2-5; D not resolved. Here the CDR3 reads CASSQEGAQETQYF. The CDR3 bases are TGCGCCAGCAGCCAAGAGGGCGCTCAAGAGACCCAGTACTTC.